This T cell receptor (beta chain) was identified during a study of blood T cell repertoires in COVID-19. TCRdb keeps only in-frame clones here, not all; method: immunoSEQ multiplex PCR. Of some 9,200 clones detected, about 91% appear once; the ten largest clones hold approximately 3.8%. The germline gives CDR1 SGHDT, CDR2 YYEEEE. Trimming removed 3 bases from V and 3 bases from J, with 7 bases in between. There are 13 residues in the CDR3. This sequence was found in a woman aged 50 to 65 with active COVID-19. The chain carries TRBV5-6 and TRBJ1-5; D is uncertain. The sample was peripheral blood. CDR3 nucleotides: TGTGCCAGCAGCTCCGGGGACAATCAGCCCCAGCATTTT. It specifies CASSSGDNQPQHF.